This T cell receptor (beta chain) was retrieved from a study of glioma-infiltrating T cells. Germline CDR1 and CDR2: MNHGY and SAAAGT. Trimming pared 3 bases from V and 3 bases from J, leaving 14 bases between. The CDR3 runs to 15 residues. Amplification of TCR alpha and beta CDR3 regions from RNA used iRepertoire nested multiplex PCR. MiXCR, applied by TCRdb to the multiplex PCR reads, yields one record per CDR3 protein. This table holds about 190,000 distinct CDR3 sequences, approximately 30% found once. The count of this clonotype is one. The gene calls are TRBV6-8 and TRBJ1-1; D gene uncertain. This TCR was sampled from a human donor with low-grade glioma or glioblastoma, undergoing nonglioma brain surgery, or in good health (not recorded which). The specimen sequenced was glioma tissue, nonneoplastic brain tissue, or PBMCs (not recorded which). The CDR3 bases are TGTGCCAGCAGTTATCTTTCGCGGGAATACACTGAAGCTTTCTTT. Its protein product is CASSYLSREYTEAFF.